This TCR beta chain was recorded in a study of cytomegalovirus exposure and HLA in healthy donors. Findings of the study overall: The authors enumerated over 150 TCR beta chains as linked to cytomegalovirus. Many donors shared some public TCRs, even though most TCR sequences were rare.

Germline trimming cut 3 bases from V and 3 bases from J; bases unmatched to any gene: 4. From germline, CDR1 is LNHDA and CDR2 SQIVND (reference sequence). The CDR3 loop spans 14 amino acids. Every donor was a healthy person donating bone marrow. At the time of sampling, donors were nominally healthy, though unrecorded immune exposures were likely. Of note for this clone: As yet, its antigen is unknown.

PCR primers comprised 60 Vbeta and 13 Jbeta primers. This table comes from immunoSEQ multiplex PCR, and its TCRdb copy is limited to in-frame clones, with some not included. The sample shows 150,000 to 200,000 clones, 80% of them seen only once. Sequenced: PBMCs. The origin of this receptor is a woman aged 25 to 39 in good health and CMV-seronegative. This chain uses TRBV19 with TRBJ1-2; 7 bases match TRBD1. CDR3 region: CASSMAGGYYGYTF. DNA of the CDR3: TGTGCCAGTAGTATGGCAGGGGGGTACTATGGCTACACCTTC. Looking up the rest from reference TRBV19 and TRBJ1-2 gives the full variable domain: DGGITQSPKYLFRKEGQNVTLSCEQNLNHDAMYWYRQDPGQGLRLIYYSQIVNDFQKGDIAEGYSVSREKKESFPLTVTSAQKNPTAFYLCASSMAGGYYGYTFGSGTRLTVV.